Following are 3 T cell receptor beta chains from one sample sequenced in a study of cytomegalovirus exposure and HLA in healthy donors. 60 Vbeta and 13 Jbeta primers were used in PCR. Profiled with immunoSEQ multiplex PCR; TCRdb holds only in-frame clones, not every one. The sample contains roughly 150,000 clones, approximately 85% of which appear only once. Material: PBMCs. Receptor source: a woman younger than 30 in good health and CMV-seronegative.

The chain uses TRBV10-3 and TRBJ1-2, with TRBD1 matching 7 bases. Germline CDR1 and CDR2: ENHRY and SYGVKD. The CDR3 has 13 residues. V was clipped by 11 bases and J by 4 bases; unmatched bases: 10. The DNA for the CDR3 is TGTGCCTTGGGGGGAGGACAGGCCTATGGCTACACCTTC. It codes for CALGGGQAYGYTF.

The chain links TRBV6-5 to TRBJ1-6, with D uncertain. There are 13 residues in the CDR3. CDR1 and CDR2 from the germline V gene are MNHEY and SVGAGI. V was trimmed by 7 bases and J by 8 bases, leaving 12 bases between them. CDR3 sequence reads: CASTEVRDSPLHF. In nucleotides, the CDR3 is TGTGCCAGCACCGAGGTGAGGGATTCACCCCTCCACTTT.

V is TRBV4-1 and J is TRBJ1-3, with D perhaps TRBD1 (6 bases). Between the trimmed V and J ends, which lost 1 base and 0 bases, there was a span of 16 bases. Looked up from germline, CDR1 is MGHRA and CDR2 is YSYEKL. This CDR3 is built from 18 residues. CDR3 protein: CASSQVGRQALSGNTIYF. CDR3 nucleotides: TGCGCCAGCAGCCAAGTGGGGAGACAGGCGCTCTCTGGAAACACCATATATTTT.